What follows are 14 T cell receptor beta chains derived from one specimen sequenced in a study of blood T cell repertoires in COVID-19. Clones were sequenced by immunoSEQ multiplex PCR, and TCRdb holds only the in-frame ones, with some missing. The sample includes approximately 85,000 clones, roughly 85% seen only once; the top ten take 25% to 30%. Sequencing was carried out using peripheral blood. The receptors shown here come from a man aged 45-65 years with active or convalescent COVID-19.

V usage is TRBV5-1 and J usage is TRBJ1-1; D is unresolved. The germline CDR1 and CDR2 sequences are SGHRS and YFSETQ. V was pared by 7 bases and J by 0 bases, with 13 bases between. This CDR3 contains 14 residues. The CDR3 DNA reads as TGCGCCAGCGGAACGGGATCGATGAACACTGAAGCTTTCTTT. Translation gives CASGTGSMNTEAFF.

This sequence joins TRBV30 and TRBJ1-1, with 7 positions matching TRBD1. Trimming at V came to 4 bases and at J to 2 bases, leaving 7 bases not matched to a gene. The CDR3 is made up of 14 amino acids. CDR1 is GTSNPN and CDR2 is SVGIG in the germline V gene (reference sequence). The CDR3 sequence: CAWKIRTGNTEAFF. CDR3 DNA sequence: TGTGCCTGGAAAATTAGGACAGGAAACACTGAAGCTTTCTTT.

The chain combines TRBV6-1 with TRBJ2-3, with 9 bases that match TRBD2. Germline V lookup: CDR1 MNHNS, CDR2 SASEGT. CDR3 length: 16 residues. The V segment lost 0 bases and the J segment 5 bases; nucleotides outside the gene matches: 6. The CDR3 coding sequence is TGTGCCAGCAGTGAAGCCAGAGCGGGAGGAATAGATACGCAGTATTTT. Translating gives CASSEARAGGIDTQYF.

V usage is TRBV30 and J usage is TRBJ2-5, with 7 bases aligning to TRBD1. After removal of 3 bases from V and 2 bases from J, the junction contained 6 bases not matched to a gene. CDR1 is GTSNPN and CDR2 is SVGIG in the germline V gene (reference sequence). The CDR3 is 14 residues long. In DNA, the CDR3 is TGTGCCTGGAGCGGACAGGCGTCGCAAGAGACCCAGTACTTC. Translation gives CAWSGQASQETQYF.

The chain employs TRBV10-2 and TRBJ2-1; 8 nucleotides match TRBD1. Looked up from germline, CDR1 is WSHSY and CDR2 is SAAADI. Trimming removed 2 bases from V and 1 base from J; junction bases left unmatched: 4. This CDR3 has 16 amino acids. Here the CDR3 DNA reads TGCGCCAGCAGTGAGCACAGGGGGGAGTCCTACAATGAGCAGTTCTTC. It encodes CASSEHRGESYNEQFF.

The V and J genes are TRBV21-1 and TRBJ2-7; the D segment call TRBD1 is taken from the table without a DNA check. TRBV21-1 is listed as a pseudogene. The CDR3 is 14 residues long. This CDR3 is CASRGEQVAYEQYF. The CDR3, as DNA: TGTGCCAGCAGAGGGGAACAGGTCGCCTACGAGCAGTACTTC.

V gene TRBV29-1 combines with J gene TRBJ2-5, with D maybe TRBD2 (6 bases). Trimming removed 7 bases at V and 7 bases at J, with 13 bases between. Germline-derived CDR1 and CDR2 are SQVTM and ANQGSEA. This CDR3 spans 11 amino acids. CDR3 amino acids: CSAQGRGTQYF. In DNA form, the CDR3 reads TGCAGCGCTCAAGGGCGGGGGACCCAGTACTTC.

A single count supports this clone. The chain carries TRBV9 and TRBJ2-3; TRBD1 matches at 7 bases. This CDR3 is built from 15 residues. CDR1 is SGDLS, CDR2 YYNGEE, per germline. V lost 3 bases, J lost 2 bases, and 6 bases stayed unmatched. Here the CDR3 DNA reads TGTGCCAGCAGCGCGGGACAGTCGTACACAGATACGCAGTATTTT. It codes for CASSAGQSYTDTQYF.

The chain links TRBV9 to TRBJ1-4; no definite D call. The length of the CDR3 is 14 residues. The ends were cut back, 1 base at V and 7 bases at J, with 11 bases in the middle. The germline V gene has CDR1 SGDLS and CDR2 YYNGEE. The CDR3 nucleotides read TGTGCCAGCAGCGTATCTACCCGGGGTGAAAAACTGTTTTTT. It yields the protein CASSVSTRGEKLFF.

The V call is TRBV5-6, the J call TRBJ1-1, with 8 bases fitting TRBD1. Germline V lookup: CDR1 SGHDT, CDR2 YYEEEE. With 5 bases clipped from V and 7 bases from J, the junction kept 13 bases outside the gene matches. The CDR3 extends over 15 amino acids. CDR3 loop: CASSGVGQGLDEAFF. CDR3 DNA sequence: TGTGCCAGCAGTGGGGTAGGACAGGGCTTGGATGAAGCTTTCTTT.

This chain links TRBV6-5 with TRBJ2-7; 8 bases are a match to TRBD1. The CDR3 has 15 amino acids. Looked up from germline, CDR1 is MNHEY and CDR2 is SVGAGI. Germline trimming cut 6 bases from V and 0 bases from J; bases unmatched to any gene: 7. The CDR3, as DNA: TGTGCCAGCAGGACTACCGGGACAGGCTCCTACGAGCAGTACTTC. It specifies CASRTTGTGSYEQYF.

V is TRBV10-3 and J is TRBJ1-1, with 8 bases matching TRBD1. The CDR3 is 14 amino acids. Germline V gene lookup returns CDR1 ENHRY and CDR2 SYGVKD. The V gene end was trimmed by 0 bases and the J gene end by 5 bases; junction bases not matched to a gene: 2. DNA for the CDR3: TGTGCCATCAGTGAGTCGGGACAGGTAACTGAAGCTTTCTTT. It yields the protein CAISESGQVTEAFF.

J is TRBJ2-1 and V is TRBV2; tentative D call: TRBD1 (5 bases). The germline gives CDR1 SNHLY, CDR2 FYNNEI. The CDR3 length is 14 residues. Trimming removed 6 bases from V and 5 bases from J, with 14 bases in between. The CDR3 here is CASRDRLHDNEQFF. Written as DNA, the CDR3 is TGTGCCAGCAGAGACAGACTTCATGACAATGAGCAGTTCTTC.

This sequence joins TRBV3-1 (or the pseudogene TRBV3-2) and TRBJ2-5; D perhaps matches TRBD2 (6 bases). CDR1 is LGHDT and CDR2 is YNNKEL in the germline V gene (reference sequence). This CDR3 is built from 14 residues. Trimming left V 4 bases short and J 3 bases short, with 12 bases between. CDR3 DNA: TGTGCCAGCAGCCGAGTGGGGGGAGAAGAGACCCAGTACTTC. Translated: CASSRVGGEETQYF.